These 20 T cell receptor beta chains were sequenced from one sample in a study of CD8 T cells in Susac syndrome. RNA, at roughly 0.5 to 1 ug, was reverse transcribed with random hexamers. TCRdb recomputed calls from the immunoSEQ multiplex PCR reads with MiXCR, one row per CDR3 protein. The sample has about 210,000 distinct CDR3 sequences, roughly 92% seen once. Sequencing was done on a sample of CD4+ T cells from PBMCs. These TCRs come from a human donor in good health.

This clonotype was recorded once. The chain links TRBV29-1 to TRBJ2-2, with D unresolved. V gave up 6 bases and J gave up 5 bases, with 7 bases separating them. Germline CDR1 is SQVTM and CDR2 is ANQGSEA. CDR3 length: 11 amino acids. The CDR3 bases are TGCAGCGTCGCTAGAACCGGGGAGCTGTTTTTT. Its protein is CSVARTGELFF.

This clonotype was observed once. The chain joins TRBV5-1 to TRBJ2-7, with a possible D match to TRBD1 (5 bases). The germline CDR1 and CDR2 sequences are SGHRS and YFSETQ. Between the trimmed V and J ends, which lost 0 bases and 3 bases, there was a span of 16 bases. CDR3 length equals 16 residues. CDR3 in DNA: TGCGCCAGCAGCTTGGGGGGCACTCCAATGTGCTACGAGCAGTACGTC. Its protein product is CASSLGGTPMCYEQYV.

This clonotype was detected once. The chain carries TRBV18 and TRBJ2-6, with 11 bases aligning to TRBD2. CDR1 is KGHSH and CDR2 is LQKENI in the germline V gene. The CDR3 is 20 residues long. Trimming cost V 1 base and J 0 bases; bases outside gene matches: 8. The CDR3 DNA sequence: TGTGCCAGCTCACCACGGCTAGCGGGGGGCCCTAGCTCTGGGGCCAACGTCCTGACTTTC. Protein sequence: CASSPRLAGGPSSGANVLTF.

The gene calls are TRBV6-6 and TRBJ1-1, with 8 bases aligning to TRBD1. The CDR3 spans 15 residues. Germline loops: CDR1 MNHNY, CDR2 SVGAGI (reference sequence). V dropped 5 bases and J dropped 1; count of bases not matched to a gene: 6. The CDR3 nucleotides read TGTGCCAGCAGTGCAACCGGGACAGGGAACACTGAAGCTTTCTTT. Translating it yields CASSATGTGNTEAFF.

This chain joins TRBV7-9 and TRBJ2-7; perhaps TRBD2 as D (5 bases). The CDR3 loop spans 15 amino acids. The germline V and J ends were trimmed by 4 bases and 2 bases, with 15 bases remaining between them. Germline CDR1 and CDR2: SEHNR and FQNEAQ (reference sequence). The CDR3 region has the DNA TGTGCCAGCAGCTCCAACGGGGTACTTGCCTACGAGCAGTACTTC. It is translated as CASSSNGVLAYEQYF.

This clonotype occurred once. This chain joins TRBV5-1 and TRBJ2-6, with D uncertain. The CDR3 length is 15 residues. V was pared by 5 bases and J by 0 bases, with 9 bases between. CDR1 and CDR2 (germline): SGHRS, YFSETQ. The CDR3 nucleotides read TGCGCCAGCAGTCCCGACACCTCTGGGGCCAACGTCCTGACTTTC. Amino acid sequence: CASSPDTSGANVLTF.

The chain is built from TRBV7-2 and TRBJ1-5; D gene ambiguous. The CDR3 contains 14 residues. The germline CDR1 and CDR2 sequences are SGHTA and FQGNSA. V was pared by 2 bases and J by 1 base, with 6 bases between. CDR3 coding DNA: TGTGCCAGCAGCTTACCGGCCAGCAATCAGCCCCAGCATTTT. It is translated as CASSLPASNQPQHF.

V and J are TRBV20-1 and TRBJ1-2, with 7 bases identical to TRBD1. The CDR3 has 14 amino acids. Germline V CDR1 and CDR2: DFQATT, SNEGSKA (reference sequence). The V gene end was trimmed by 0 bases and the J gene end by 2 bases; junction bases not matched to a gene: 3. The CDR3 loop is CSARETGDNYGYTF. CDR3 nucleotide sequence: TGCAGTGCTAGAGAAACAGGGGACAACTATGGCTACACCTTC.

The chain couples TRBV20-1 to TRBJ2-5; 9 nucleotides align to TRBD2. Germline V CDR1 and CDR2: DFQATT, SNEGSKA (reference sequence). The CDR3 loop spans 14 amino acids. The junction had 3 bases not matched to a gene; V was cut back by 0 bases and J by 4 bases. The CDR3 region is CSARDVSGGETQYF. CDR3 DNA: TGCAGTGCTAGAGATGTTAGCGGGGGAGAGACCCAGTACTTC.

The chain uses TRBV6-1 and TRBJ1-5; possibly TRBD1 for D (5 bases). The ends were cut back, 10 bases at V and 3 bases at J, with 10 bases in the middle. The CDR3 is made up of 12 amino acids. Per the germline V gene, CDR1 is MNHNS and CDR2 is SASEGT. The CDR3 nucleotides are TGTGCCACTGGGGGTATCAATCAGCCCCAGCATTTT. It encodes CATGGINQPQHF.

The genes are TRBV7-9 and TRBJ2-6; the D gene is possibly TRBD1 (6 bases). The germline CDR1 and CDR2 sequences are SEHNR and FQNEAQ (reference sequence). V was cut by 1 base and J by 0 bases, with 10 bases left in between. This CDR3 is 17 amino acids long. The CDR3 sequence: CASSLVRTDSGANVLTF. The CDR3 region has the DNA TGTGCCAGCAGCTTAGTTCGGACAGACTCTGGGGCCAACGTCCTGACTTTC. Full variable domain (missing parts from reference TRBV7-9 and TRBJ2-6): DTGVSQNPRHKITKRGQNVTFRCDPISEHNRLYWYRQTLGQGPEFLTYFQNEAQLEKSRLLSDRFSAERPKGSFSTLEIQRTEQGDSAMYLCASSLVRTDSGANVLTFGAGSRLTVL.

The chain is built from TRBV20-1 and TRBJ2-3, with 11 bases lining up with TRBD1. This CDR3 region has 16 residues. Germline V gene sequence: CDR1 DFQATT, CDR2 SNEGSKA (reference sequence). DNA of the CDR3: TGCAGCGCACAAGAAGGACAGGGGGCTAGCACAGATACGCAGTATTTT. It translates to CSAQEGQGASTDTQYF.

CDR3: CASSSSGGANYGYTF. The CDR3 DNA follows: TGTGCCAGCAGCTCCTCTGGGGGGGCTAACTATGGCTACACCTTC. The chain uses TRBV7-2 and TRBJ1-2, with a weak D call TRBD1 (5 bases). Looked up from germline, CDR1 is SGHTA and CDR2 is FQGNSA. V was shortened by 4 bases and J by 0 bases, with 12 bases between the two germline ends. This CDR3 is 15 amino acids long.

The chain employs TRBV9 and TRBJ2-2; D is unresolved. V lost 4 bases and J lost 5, with 12 bases in between. The CDR3 has 14 amino acids. Germline loops: CDR1 SGDLS, CDR2 YYNGEE. The CDR3 loop reads CASSLRTETGELFF. The CDR3 DNA sequence: TGTGCCAGCAGCCTACGGACGGAAACCGGGGAGCTGTTTTTT.

The chain is built from TRBV5-1 and TRBJ1-2; D is unresolved. Trimming removed 3 bases at V and 3 bases at J, with 12 bases between. The CDR3 has 14 amino acids. CDR1 is SGHRS, CDR2 YFSETQ, per germline. CDR3 nucleotide sequence: TGCGCCAGCAGCTACCGGGAAATAGACTATGGCTACACCTTC. Translation: CASSYREIDYGYTF.

This chain joins TRBV30 and TRBJ1-1; TRBD1 might be the D (6 bases). In germline, CDR1 is GTSNPN, CDR2 SVGIG (reference sequence). The CDR3 spans 12 residues. Trimming shortened V by 2 bases and J by 8 bases, and 12 bases separated the two germline ends. This CDR3 reads CAWSRGRFEAFF. The CDR3 nucleotides read TGTGCCTGGAGTCGGGGGCGGTTCGAAGCTTTCTTT.

This chain links TRBV29-1 with TRBJ1-2; D possibly corresponds to TRBD1 (5 bases). Trimming took off 3 bases at V and 4 bases at J, with 9 bases between the two ends. In germline, CDR1 is SQVTM, CDR2 ANQGSEA. This CDR3 region has 12 residues. CDR3: CSVEGETYGYTF. The CDR3 coding sequence is TGCAGCGTTGAGGGGGAAACCTATGGCTACACCTTC.

The DNA of the CDR3 is TGCGCCAGCAGCCGGGGACAGGGAAGTACCGGGGAGCTGTTTTTT. Protein: CASSRGQGSTGELFF. The chain couples TRBV5-1 to TRBJ2-2; 9 nucleotides align to TRBD1. After removal of 4 bases from V and 5 bases from J, the junction contained 6 bases not matched to a gene. CDR1 is SGHRS, CDR2 YFSETQ, per germline. This CDR3 contains 15 residues.

The chain combines TRBV30 with TRBJ2-1, with D possibly being TRBD2 (6 bases). This CDR3 region has 12 residues. The V and J ends lost 2 bases and 13 bases respectively, with 15 bases between them. CDR1 and CDR2 from the germline V gene are GTSNPN and SVGIG (reference sequence). The CDR3 region has the DNA TGTGCCTGGAGTTTTATGACGGGGGAACAGTTCTTC. This encodes CAWSFMTGEQFF.

This chain links TRBV9 with TRBJ2-6, with TRBD1 as a possible D gene (6 bases). CDR1 SGDLS and CDR2 YYNGEE come from the germline V gene. V gave up 5 bases and J gave up 0 bases, with 15 bases separating them. The CDR3 length is 17 residues. CDR3 sequence: CASRKGDAVSGANVLTF. CDR3 in DNA: TGTGCCAGCAGGAAGGGGGACGCTGTCTCTGGGGCCAACGTCCTGACTTTC.